These 14 T cell receptor beta chains originate from one sample sequenced in a study of T cell changes during pregnancy in multiple sclerosis. The protocol was immunoSEQ multiplex PCR, while the TCRdb copy is restricted to in-frame clones and leaves out a portion. The profile shows 60,000 to 85,000 clones, approximately 92% of them singletons. Sequencing used peripheral blood, obtained in the first trimester of pregnancy. The receptor set was obtained from a female donor with multiple sclerosis, enrolled in a pregnancy study.

The chain couples TRBV19 to TRBJ1-1; D not certain. Trimming removed 5 bases from V and 1 base from J, with 8 bases in between. From germline, CDR1 is LNHDA and CDR2 SQIVND (reference sequence). The CDR3 covers 13 residues. The DNA of the CDR3 is TGTGCCAGTAGTTCTCAACAGAACACTGAAGCTTTCTTT. Encoded protein: CASSSQQNTEAFF. Filled out from reference TRBV19 and TRBJ1-1, the complete variable domain reads DGGITQSPKYLFRKEGQNVTLSCEQNLNHDAMYWYRQDPGQGLRLIYYSQIVNDFQKGDIAEGYSVSREKKESFPLTVTSAQKNPTAFYLCASSSQQNTEAFFGQGTRLTVV.

V usage is TRBV29-1 and J usage is TRBJ2-7, with D tentatively TRBD1 (6 bases). Germline V gene data show CDR1 as SQVTM and CDR2 as ANQGSEA. The CDR3 is made up of 13 amino acids. The germline V and J ends were trimmed by 6 bases and 0 bases, with 12 bases remaining between them. CDR3 residues: CSVTRTASYEQYF. The CDR3 nucleotides are TGCAGCGTCACTAGGACAGCCTCCTACGAGCAGTACTTC.

The V call is TRBV11-2, the J call TRBJ2-1; TRBD1 matches 11 bases. V lost 1 base and J lost 2; bases outside the gene matches: 1. CDR3 length: 16 amino acids. CDR1 is SGHAT, CDR2 FQNNGV, per germline. In nucleotides, the CDR3 is TGTGCCAGCAGCTTAGGGACAGGGGGCCCCTACAATGAGCAGTTCTTC. Translated, it gives CASSLGTGGPYNEQFF.

V is TRBV6-1 and J is TRBJ1-2; D unclear. Germline CDR1 and CDR2: MNHNS and SASEGT. Between the trimmed V and J ends, which lost 4 bases and 4 bases, there was a span of 16 bases. CDR3 length equals 15 residues. The CDR3 DNA reads TGTGCCAGCAGTGGTGGGCCTGGCTCAGGCTATGGCTACACCTTC. Protein sequence: CASSGGPGSGYGYTF.

This chain uses TRBV9 with TRBJ2-1; D may be TRBD1 (5 bases). Trimming shortened V by 0 bases and J by 6 bases, and 7 bases separated the two germline ends. Germline CDR1 reads SGDLS; CDR2 reads YYNGEE. The CDR3 has 13 residues. In DNA form, the CDR3 reads TGTGCCAGCAGCGTAGGGCAGGGCAATGAGCAGTTCTTC. Protein: CASSVGQGNEQFF.

The V call is TRBV19, the J call TRBJ1-5; TRBD1 is a possible D gene (6 bases). This CDR3 contains 15 residues. V lost 3 bases and J 5 bases, leaving 14 bases between the germline ends. Germline V gene data show CDR1 as LNHDA and CDR2 as SQIVND (reference sequence). The CDR3 region is CASSIGGTTDQPQHF. The CDR3 DNA reads as TGTGCCAGTAGTATTGGGGGCACGACCGATCAGCCCCAGCATTTT.

This rearrangement joins TRBV27 to TRBJ2-5; 7 bases are shared with TRBD2. In germline, CDR1 is MNHEY, CDR2 SMNVEV (reference sequence). This CDR3 has 14 amino acids. V lost 6 bases to trimming and J lost 11 bases; unmatched junction nucleotides: 15. In nucleotides, the CDR3 is TGTGCCAGCAGAGAGGGAGGGCCCTTCACGCAGCAGTACTTC. Residues: CASREGGPFTQQYF.

The chain joins TRBV9 to TRBJ2-5; TRBD1 agrees at 7 bases. Germline loops: CDR1 SGDLS, CDR2 YYNGEE. J was trimmed by 5 bases and V by 0 bases; bases with no gene match: 4. This CDR3 comprises 14 residues. The CDR3 DNA reads as TGTGCCAGCAGCGTAGGAGGCAGGGGGGAGACCCAGTACTTC. Translation: CASSVGGRGETQYF.

V usage is TRBV25-1 and J usage is TRBJ2-3, with TRBD1 matching over 8 bases. Trimming took 4 bases from V and 1 from J; bases not matched to a gene: 4. Germline lookup yields CDR1 MGHDK and CDR2 SYGVNS. This CDR3 has 15 residues. The CDR3 spells CASSGTGSGTDTQYF. CDR3 in DNA: TGTGCCAGCAGTGGGACAGGGTCGGGCACAGATACGCAGTATTTT.

The rearrangement uses TRBV11-2 and TRBJ2-7, with TRBD1 identical over 7 bases. Germline trimming cut 5 bases from V and 3 bases from J; bases unmatched to any gene: 4. Per the germline V gene, CDR1 is SGHAT and CDR2 is FQNNGV. The CDR3 extends over 13 amino acids. The CDR3 loop is CASSGTGVYEQYF. The CDR3 DNA reads TGTGCCAGCAGCGGTACAGGGGTCTACGAGCAGTACTTC. The full variable domain, completed using reference TRBV11-2 and TRBJ2-7, is EAGVAQSPRYKIIEKRQSVAFWCNPISGHATLYWYQQILGQGPKLLIQFQNNGVVDDSQLPKDRFSAERLKGVDSTLKIQPAKLEDSAVYLCASSGTGVYEQYFGPGTRLTVT.

V is TRBV5-4 and J is TRBJ1-6, with no clear D. V lost 0 bases and J lost 7, with 11 bases in between. The CDR3 is 15 residues long. From germline, CDR1 is SGHNT and CDR2 YYREEE (reference sequence). The CDR3 is CASSLDAGTNSPLHF. The DNA for the CDR3 is TGTGCCAGCAGCTTGGATGCGGGCACGAATTCACCCCTCCACTTT.

The chain uses TRBV30 and TRBJ1-6; 10 bases map to TRBD1. The germline V gene encodes CDR1 GTSNPN and CDR2 SVGIG (reference sequence). This CDR3 is 16 amino acids long. V shed 3 bases, J shed 6 bases, and the junction held 8 bases outside the gene matches. The DNA for the CDR3 is TGTGCCTGGAGCAGGGACAGGGGAAGCACTAATTCACCCCTCCACTTT. As protein: CAWSRDRGSTNSPLHF.

This chain uses TRBV5-1 with TRBJ2-7; 9 nucleotides agree with TRBD1. Unmatched junction bases numbered 9, after V lost 2 bases and J lost 3 bases. CDR3 size: 16 residues. CDR1 is SGHRS and CDR2 is YFSETQ in the germline V gene. The CDR3 coding sequence is TGCGCCAGCAGCTTCCAATCCGGGACAGGGTTCTACGAGCAGTACTTC. It specifies CASSFQSGTGFYEQYF.

The CDR3 protein is CASSRDTIGGPYEQYF. Here the CDR3 DNA reads TGTGCCAGCAGTCGCGACACGATAGGGGGCCCCTACGAGCAGTACTTC. This chain uses TRBV28 with TRBJ2-7; 7 bases map to TRBD1. Per germline, CDR1 MDHEN and CDR2 SYDVKM. After removal of 5 bases from V and 2 bases from J, the junction contained 12 bases not matched to a gene. CDR3 length: 16 residues.